This T cell receptor beta chain emerged from a study of response to subunit inactivated influenza vaccine. Study conclusions and caveats: Authors proposed each seasonal influenza vaccination draws in few new T cells.

V was cut by 3 bases and J by 5 bases, with 8 bases left in between. The CDR3 runs 12 residues. Germline assignment: CDR1 SEHNR and CDR2 FQNEAQ (reference sequence). TCRdb recomputed calls from the RT-PCR reads with MiXCR, one row per CDR3 protein. The table has around 170,000 distinct CDR3 sequences, around 11% seen once. Remarks on this clonotype: Its antigen remains unidentified.

The receptor comes from a man aged 45-69 years who received an inactivated influenza vaccine. This sample comprised CD8+ T cells sorted from PBMCs, obtained less than 25 months after vaccination. The V gene is TRBV7-9, the J gene TRBJ2-7; the D is unclear. CDR3 loop: CASSFMGNEQYF. The CDR3 nucleotides read TGTGCCAGCAGCTTCATGGGGAACGAGCAGTACTTC.